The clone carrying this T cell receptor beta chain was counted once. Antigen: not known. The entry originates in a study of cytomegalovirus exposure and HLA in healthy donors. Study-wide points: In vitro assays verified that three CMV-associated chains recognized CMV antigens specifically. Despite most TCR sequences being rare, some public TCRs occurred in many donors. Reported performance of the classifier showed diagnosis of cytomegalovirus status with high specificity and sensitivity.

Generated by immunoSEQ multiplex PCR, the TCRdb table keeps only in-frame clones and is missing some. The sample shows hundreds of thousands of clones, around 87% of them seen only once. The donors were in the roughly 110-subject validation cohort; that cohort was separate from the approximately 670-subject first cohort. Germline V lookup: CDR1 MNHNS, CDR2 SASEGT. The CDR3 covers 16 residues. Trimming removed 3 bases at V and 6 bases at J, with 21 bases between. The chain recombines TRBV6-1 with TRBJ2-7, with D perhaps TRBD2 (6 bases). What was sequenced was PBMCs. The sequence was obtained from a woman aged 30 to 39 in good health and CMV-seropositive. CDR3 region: CASSDPVISGGPEQYF. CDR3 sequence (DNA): TGTGCCAGCAGTGACCCCGTAATCAGCGGAGGGCCCGAGCAGTACTTC.